The entry below gives a single TCR beta chain sequence along with its context. Antigen: not known. This record comes from a study of T cell responses to AZD1222 COVID-19 vaccine. The wider study: Both about-4-week and about-12-week second-dose recipients were combined. Notes on the study in general: Baseline serostatus was positive in only a handful of AZD1222 recipients. CD4 TCRs linked to vaccination spanned spike, dominating at 160-218 and 743-854.

With 1 base removed from V and 4 bases from J, the gap between germline ends came to 10 bases. CDR3 length equals 14 residues. Per the germline V gene, CDR1 is LNHDA and CDR2 is SQIVND (reference sequence). Measured with immunoSEQ multiplex PCR; TCRdb has only the in-frame clones, and not every one. The sample lists about 190,000 clones, about 92% occurring once. The origin of this receptor is an adult in good health. The rearrangement joins TRBV19 to TRBJ1-1; the D gene is possibly TRBD1 (5 bases). The sample consisted of peripheral blood, taken on day 0 of AZD1222 vaccination. The CDR3 DNA reads as TGTGCCAGTAGTATAGCCGAGGGGCCCACTGAAGCTTTCTTT. Translating it yields CASSIAEGPTEAFF.